This T cell receptor (beta chain) was retrieved from a study of CD8 T cells in Susac syndrome. This CDR3 is 14 amino acids long. Germline V gene lookup returns CDR1 SNHLY and CDR2 FYNNEI. The V end lost 5 bases, the J end lost 5 bases, and 12 bases lay between the germline ends. RNA amounts of 0.5 to 1 ug underwent reverse transcription with random hexamers. MiXCR, applied by TCRdb to the immunoSEQ multiplex PCR reads, yields one record per CDR3 protein. Among approximately 140,000 distinct CDR3 sequences, around 75% were seen once, and the ten largest hold 0.45% to 0.65%. Only one count was recorded for this clonotype.

The receptor's source is a human donor with multiple sclerosis. The V call is TRBV2, the J call TRBJ2-2, with D perhaps TRBD2 (5 bases). The sequenced material came from CD8+ T cells from PBMCs. In DNA form, the CDR3 reads TGTGCCAGCAGTTGGGGATGGGAGACCGGGGAGCTGTTTTTT. The encoded protein is CASSWGWETGELFF.